This record covers a single T cell receptor (beta chain). No antigen is known for it. No per-base quality is available; no much larger clone lies one base away. The data were taken from a study of T-cell memory formation after mild COVID-19 (dated by TCRdb to the early 2020s). Regarding the research as a whole: TCR sequence clusters from the two donors were found to be largely donor specific. T-cell clones expanding and contracting after mild COVID-19 in a couple of donors were tracked by longitudinal TCRalpha and TCRbeta repertoire sequencing. Two young, previously healthy adult volunteers made up the cohort, one male and one female.

General conclusions and limits of the study: Whether the second-wave clones peaking on day 37 were SARS-CoV-2 specific was not confirmed. Some responding clones were found in pre-infection memory, which suggests that pre-existing cross-reactive memory T cells took part in the SARS-CoV-2 response. Contracting CD4+ clones were located mainly in the CM and EM memory subsets, whereas CD8+ clones were found to be enriched in EMRA. Clones that contracted from day 15 to 85 showed balanced CD4/CD8 phenotypes, whereas a second wave of clones that expanded from day 15 to 37 leaned towards CD4+. Only a couple of mild cases were covered by the study, and larger cohorts that include severe cases with pre-infection samples were considered necessary.

The listed sequencing device is Illumina NovaSeq 6000. cDNA libraries for TCRalpha and TCRbeta were prepared by 5'RACE using constant-segment primers, with sample barcodes and unique molecular identifiers added. RNA was extracted from every sample with Trizol reagent. Amplification of the libraries took two PCR steps, and the second step added a second sample barcode plus Illumina TruSeq adapters. Libraries were sequenced on an Illumina NovaSeq with 2 x 150 bp paired-end reads. The paper's data handling went like this. Reads were demultiplexed and collapsed into UMI-guided consensus sequences with migec v1.2.7. Using mixcr v2.1.11, UMI consensuses were aligned to TRA and TRB V and J templates and then assembled into clonotypes. Expanded or contracted clonotypes were those called significant by both edgeR and NoisET, with noise models trained on biological replicates. For edgeR calls, the cutoffs were a false discovery rate-adjusted p below 0.01 and a log2 fold-change threshold of 1. As an exploratory analysis of dynamics, max-normalized trajectories of the 1000 most abundant clonotypes were examined with PCA combined with hierarchical clustering. Separately sequenced CD4+ and CD8+ repertoires were used to assign the CD4 or CD8 phenotype of responding clones. TCRdb trimmed public reads at Q25 via fastp, called clones via MiXCR and kept in-frame beta chains. Every entry covers one CDR3 protein and lists the most common genes and DNA from its rows. For this entry, the V and J calls and clone size follow TCRdb and not the study's own pipeline. The sample has over 300,000 distinct CDR3 sequences on record, approximately 22% of them singletons. Roughly a fifth of the sample belongs to the ten largest clones.

V lost 4 bases and J lost 6 bases; the stretch between them is 7 bases long. Inclusive of the bounding cysteine and phenylalanine, the CDR3 is 11 residues long. CDR3 DNA only is kept here, 33 bases in frame from base 1. In the germline V gene, CDR1 corresponds to SGHDT and CDR2 to YYEEEE. Ficoll-Paque density gradient centrifugation was used to isolate PBMCs. The TCR sequence derives from a man aged 18 to 30 who had mild COVID-19 (a few samples of this study predate the infection). The sample titles of this study are shuffled in the database, so cell type and time point are left out; the donor was told from shared clones. The sequence joins TRBV5-6 to TRBJ2-5; the D gene cannot be named for sure. The specimen sequenced was PBMCs or a T cell subset sorted from them (not recorded which). This receptor has the CDR3 CASSIRQTQYF. The bases are TGTGCCAGCAGCATCAGGCAGACCCAGTACTTC.